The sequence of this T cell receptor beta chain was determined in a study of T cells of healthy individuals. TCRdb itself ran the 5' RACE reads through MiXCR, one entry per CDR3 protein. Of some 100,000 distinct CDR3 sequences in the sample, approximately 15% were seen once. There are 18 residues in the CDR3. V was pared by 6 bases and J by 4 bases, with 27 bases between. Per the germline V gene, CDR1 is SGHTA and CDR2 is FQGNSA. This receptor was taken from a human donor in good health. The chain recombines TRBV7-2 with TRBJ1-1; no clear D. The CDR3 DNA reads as TGTGCCAGCAGTCTAGGGTGGCCAGATAGGGTGCGGGGCACTGAAGCTTTCTTT. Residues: CASSLGWPDRVRGTEAFF.